This T cell receptor beta chain was identified in a study of tumor-infiltrating lymphocytes in oesophageal squamous cell carcinoma. Ten or more counts support this clonotype. Each CDR3 protein is one row after TCRdb ran MiXCR on the PCR reads. This table has 20,000 to 30,000 distinct CDR3 sequences, roughly 35% appearing once. Per the germline V gene, CDR1 is SGHTA and CDR2 is FQGNSA. The V gene end was trimmed by 1 base and the J gene end by 4 bases; junction bases not matched to a gene: 4. CDR3 length equals 16 residues. Sequencing was done on a sample of esophageal tumor tissue. The chain recombines TRBV7-2 with TRBJ2-1; 10 positions match TRBD2. The source is a male donor with esophageal squamous cell carcinoma. The DNA of the CDR3 is TGTGCCAGCAGCTTAGGCAGGACTAGCGGATACAATGAGCAGTTCTTC. Translated, it gives CASSLGRTSGYNEQFF. The full variable domain, rest sourced from reference TRBV7-2 and TRBJ2-1, is GAGVSQSPSNKVTEKGKDVELRCDPISGHTALYWYRQSLGQGLEFLIYFQGNSAPDKSGLPSDRFSAERTGGSVSTLTIQRTQQEDSAVYLCASSLGRTSGYNEQFFGPGTRLTVL.